The TCR beta chain under discussion was sequenced for a study of OX40 agonist ivuxolimab in advanced cancers. Turning to the overall study: Ivuxolimab was a fully human IgG2 agonistic monoclonal antibody targeting the costimulatory receptor OX40 (CD134). Intravenous ivuxolimab was administered to patients every 2 weeks at six dose levels: 0.01, 0.1, 0.3, 1.5, 3 and 10 mg/kg. Of the roughly 54 dose-escalation patients, hepatocellular carcinoma was present in about 20, melanoma in approximately 15, renal cell carcinoma in 9 and head and neck cancer in 9. In the dose-escalation cohort, around four fifths of patients were male, and the mean age was around 60 years, with a range of about 20 to 90. Patients were allowed to have had prior anti-PD-1, anti-PD-L1 or anti-CTLA-4 therapy, and around two fifths of the dose-escalation patients had been treated with checkpoint inhibitors. Partial responses were achieved by three dose-escalation patients, of whom one had hepatocellular carcinoma and two had cutaneous melanoma. Peripheral TCRbeta sequencing was intended to test whether TCR sequence diversity was altered and clonal T-cell expansion was caused by ivuxolimab. The paper describes the monotherapy dose-escalation part (N of about 47 patients) of the phase I trial of ivuxolimab.

For sequencing of the TCRbeta CDR3 region, genomic DNA was extracted from the sorted cells. The immunoSEQ Assay was used for sequencing of TCRbeta CDR3 regions. This is the immuneACCESS table as TCRdb keeps it, with only in-frame sequences that have V and J called. A part of the clones is gone; compared with another copy, unresolved V genes explain less than half, and the rest is unexplained. In this sample the table shows roughly 76,000 clones, more than 85% of which occur a single time. Roughly 2.4% of the sample is in the top ten clones. General findings and caveats noted by the study authors: After ivuxolimab, more expanded clones were found on average in CD8+ T cells than in CD4+ T cells. At doses of 0.1 to 3.0 mg/kg, clonal expansion of both CD4+ and CD8+ blood T cells was observed from baseline to week 6. In partial responders in the 0.1-3.0 mg/kg groups, normalized peripheral clonal expansion was found to be among the lowest, especially among CD8+ T cells. The antigen specificity of the peripheral T cells that underwent clonal expansion was not determined. Low levels of normalized T-cell clonal expansion were also seen in some patients who did not respond.

Patients with a history of autoimmune disease or receiving systemic immunosuppression were excluded from the trial. Peripheral blood for TCR sequencing was collected from all dose cohorts at baseline, on cycle 4 day 1, and on cycle 7 day 1. The samples were taken from a phase I, first-in-human, multicenter, open-label dose-escalation trial of ivuxolimab. Adults with locally advanced or metastatic head and neck squamous cell, hepatocellular, melanoma or renal cell carcinoma were enrolled in the trial. CD4+ and CD8+ T cells were sorted separately from peripheral blood before TCR sequencing. This clone was seen a few times. Its antigen is currently not known. No quality values exist for individual bases; no much larger clone is one base distant. Via the germline V gene (reference sequence), CDR1 is LNHDA and CDR2 SQIVND. The CDR3 sequence holds 15 residues, the cysteine and phenylalanine included. Solely the CDR3 DNA is kept, with 45 bases framed from the first base. V is cut back by 6 bases and J by 4 bases, with 6 bases in the junction unmatched.

Specimen: CD4+ or CD8+ T cells sorted from blood, collected in a trial of the OX40 agonist ivuxolimab. The source of this sequence is an adult with an advanced solid tumor such as melanoma, head and neck, liver or kidney cancer. The chain is assembled from TRBV19 and TRBJ2-2; the central 9 bases match TRBD1. CDR3 sequence: CASSWTGDSTGELFF. The nucleotides read TGTGCCAGTAGCTGGACAGGGGATAGCACCGGGGAGCTGTTTTTT.